Following are 21 T cell receptor beta chains from one sample sequenced in a study of T cell responses to AZD1222 COVID-19 vaccine. The data were produced by immunoSEQ multiplex PCR, yet TCRdb's version contains in-frame clones alone and is incomplete. The data contain 13,000 to 15,000 clones, 70% to 85% of them seen just once; the ten biggest clones take up approximately 40%. Sequenced here: peripheral blood, sampled 28 days after the second AZD1222 dose. Receptors were obtained from an adult who received the AZD1222 COVID-19 vaccine.

V usage is TRBV3-1 (or the pseudogene TRBV3-2) and J usage is TRBJ2-3, with TRBD2 matching over 15 bases. Looked up from germline, CDR1 is LGHDT and CDR2 is YNNKEL (reference sequence). Trimming cost V 1 base and J 2 bases; bases outside gene matches: 7. There are 19 residues in the CDR3. CDR3 region: CASSQGPGLAGGLTDTQYF. In DNA, the CDR3 is TGTGCCAGCAGCCAAGGCCCCGGACTAGCGGGAGGGCTCACAGATACGCAGTATTTT.

The genes are TRBV15 and TRBJ1-1; a possible D gene is TRBD1 (5 bases). V shed 4 bases and J shed 8 bases, with 8 bases lying between them. This CDR3 has 11 residues. Germline-derived CDR1 and CDR2 are LNHNV and YYDKDF (reference sequence). CDR3 sequence (DNA): TGTGCCACCAGCATCCGGGACGAAGCTTTCTTT. Translated: CATSIRDEAFF.

The chain links TRBV29-1 to TRBJ2-1; tentative D call: TRBD1 (6 bases). The germline V gene has CDR1 SQVTM and CDR2 ANQGSEA. The CDR3 length is 14 residues. Trimming shortened V by 4 bases and J by 13 bases, and 23 bases separated the two germline ends. CDR3 coding DNA: TGCAGCGTTGGCGTCCCTTCGGGACAAACTACCCAGTTCTTC. The encoded protein is CSVGVPSGQTTQFF.

This rearrangement joins TRBV28 to TRBJ2-5; TRBD1 might be the D (6 bases). The V end was cut by 5 bases, the J end by 4 bases, with 11 bases between. The CDR3 runs to 13 residues. Germline V gene data show CDR1 as MDHEN and CDR2 as SYDVKM. CDR3 region: CASSEQGLETQYF. The CDR3 DNA reads TGTGCCAGCAGTGAACAGGGCTTAGAGACCCAGTACTTC. Looking up the rest from reference TRBV28 and TRBJ2-5 gives the full variable domain: DVKVTQSSRYLVKRTGEKVFLECVQDMDHENMFWYRQDPGLGLRLIYFSYDVKMKEKGDIPEGYSVSREKKERFSLILESASTNQTSMYLCASSEQGLETQYFGPGTRLLVL.

CDR3 sequence: CASRFSGSPLHF. The CDR3 DNA reads as TGTGCCAGCAGGTTTTCGGGTTCACCCCTCCACTTT. The chain combines TRBV27 with TRBJ1-6; D gene unclear. Germline V gene lookup returns CDR1 MNHEY and CDR2 SMNVEV (reference sequence). CDR3 length equals 12 residues. V dropped 6 bases and J dropped 9 bases, with 9 bases sitting between them.

The chain recombines TRBV5-1 with TRBJ1-1, with TRBD1 identical over 8 bases. The germline CDR1 and CDR2 sequences are SGHRS and YFSETQ. The CDR3 totals 15 residues. Unmatched junction bases numbered 6, after V lost 4 bases and J lost 1 base. The CDR3 reads CASSPQGQGNTEAFF. In nucleotides, the CDR3 is TGCGCCAGCAGCCCACAAGGACAGGGGAACACTGAAGCTTTCTTT.

This clone was observed a few times. The rearrangement uses TRBV7-9 and TRBJ1-2; D perhaps matches TRBD1 (5 bases). The germline V gene has CDR1 SEHNR and CDR2 FQNEAQ (reference sequence). V was cut by 1 base and J by 4 bases, with 7 bases left in between. The CDR3 totals 13 residues. This CDR3 is CASSLEGLYGYTF. CDR3 coding DNA: TGTGCCAGCAGCTTAGAGGGACTCTATGGCTACACCTTC.

This rearrangement joins TRBV7-2 to TRBJ2-5, with D unclear. The CDR3 is made up of 13 amino acids. The germline CDR1 and CDR2 sequences are SGHTA and FQGNSA. Trimming removed 7 bases from V and 2 bases from J, with 11 bases in between. The CDR3 protein is CASNIQPQETQYF. CDR3 nucleotide sequence: TGTGCCAGCAATATACAGCCTCAAGAGACCCAGTACTTC.

The chain employs TRBV15 and TRBJ2-1, with D perhaps TRBD1 (6 bases). This CDR3 region has 15 residues. Germline CDR1 LNHNV, CDR2 YYDKDF (reference sequence). V lost 1 base and J 0 bases, leaving 7 bases between the germline ends. DNA for the CDR3: TGTGCCACCAGCAGAGGACAGGCCTCCTACAATGAGCAGTTCTTC. This encodes CATSRGQASYNEQFF.

The J gene is TRBJ2-1, the V gene TRBV18; D perhaps matches TRBD2 (6 bases). Germline values: CDR1 KGHSH, CDR2 LQKENI. This CDR3 is 15 amino acids long. V gave up 3 bases and J gave up 2 bases, with 11 bases separating them. CDR3 coding DNA: TGTGCCAGCTCACCCCCGGGACTCCCCTACAATGAGCAGTTCTTC. It translates to CASSPPGLPYNEQFF.

V and J are TRBV11-3 and TRBJ1-1, with a possible D match to TRBD1 (5 bases). The CDR3 extends over 17 amino acids. The ends were cut back, 0 bases at V and 0 bases at J, with 14 bases in the middle. The germline V gene has CDR1 SGHNT and CDR2 YENEEA. CDR3 loop: CASSLDRGTPLNTEAFF. The CDR3 DNA sequence: TGTGCCAGCAGCTTAGATCGGGGGACCCCATTGAACACTGAAGCTTTCTTT.

The table lists this clone with a few counts. The chain recombines TRBV6-6 with TRBJ2-5; D gene unclear. Germline lookup yields CDR1 MNHNY and CDR2 SVGAGI (reference sequence). CDR3 length: 10 residues. The V end was cut by 4 bases, the J end by 7 bases, with 4 bases between. CDR3 nucleotide sequence: TGTGCCAGCAGTTCGGGGACCCAGTACTTC. Translation gives CASSSGTQYF.

This sequence joins TRBV18 and TRBJ2-7; perhaps TRBD2 as D (5 bases). Germline CDR1 and CDR2: KGHSH and LQKENI. V gave up 6 bases and J gave up 0 bases, with 15 bases separating them. This CDR3 region has 15 residues. The CDR3 reads CASSPGLGSSYEQYF. The CDR3 DNA sequence: TGTGCCAGCTCGCCCGGACTGGGAAGCTCCTACGAGCAGTACTTC.

The chain combines TRBV30 with TRBJ1-6; the D is unclear. Germline V gene sequence: CDR1 GTSNPN, CDR2 SVGIG (reference sequence). Between the trimmed V and J ends, which lost 1 base and 3 bases, there was a span of 10 bases. The CDR3 is made up of 15 amino acids. The CDR3 nucleotides are TGTGCCTGGAGTGGTGGACTGAGCTATAATTCACCCCTCCACTTT. Protein sequence: CAWSGGLSYNSPLHF.

The V and J genes are TRBV5-1 and TRBJ1-6; 7 positions agree with TRBD1. In germline, CDR1 is SGHRS, CDR2 YFSETQ. CDR3 length: 15 amino acids. The J segment lost 3 bases and the V segment lost 1 base, leaving 1 base of the junction unmatched. As DNA, the CDR3 is TGCGCCAGCAGCTTGACAGGGGACTATAATTCACCCCTCCACTTT. Encoded protein: CASSLTGDYNSPLHF.

The CDR3 DNA sequence: TGTGCCAGCAGCTTATGGTCGCGTCAGGACACCGGGGAGCTGTTTTTT. This sequence encodes CASSLWSRQDTGELFF. The chain is built from TRBV7-3 and TRBJ2-2; D ambiguous. V was shortened by 2 bases and J by 3 bases, with 13 bases between the two germline ends. Looked up from germline, CDR1 is SGHTA and CDR2 is FQGTGA. There are 16 residues in the CDR3.

The chain carries TRBV27 and TRBJ2-7; 10 bases line up with TRBD1. The CDR3 covers 13 residues. Germline V lookup: CDR1 MNHEY, CDR2 SMNVEV (reference sequence). With 8 bases clipped from V and 3 bases from J, the junction kept 4 bases outside the gene matches. DNA of the CDR3: TGTGCCAGCTGGGACAGGGGACGCTACGAGCAGTACTTC. It translates to CASWDRGRYEQYF.

The CDR3 DNA reads as TGTGCCAGCAGTGACAGGCGAGGGGCAACCTACGAGCAGTACTTC. Its translation: CASSDRRGATYEQYF. V gene TRBV6-1 combines with J gene TRBJ2-7; D is possibly TRBD1 or TRBD2 (5 bases each). V was shortened by 3 bases and J by 2 bases, with 14 bases between the two germline ends. The CDR3 has 15 amino acids. Germline V gives CDR1 MNHNS, CDR2 SASEGT.

The chain is built from TRBV11-2 and TRBJ1-1; TRBD1 is a possible D gene (6 bases). CDR1 is SGHAT and CDR2 is FQNNGV in the germline V gene. Trimming stripped 2 bases from V and 4 bases from J, with 11 bases between. The CDR3 contains 14 residues. This chain's CDR3 is CASSLYEGGTEAFF. Here the CDR3 DNA reads TGTGCCAGCAGCTTATACGAAGGGGGCACTGAAGCTTTCTTT.

This sequence joins TRBV9 and TRBJ2-5; a weak D match, TRBD2 (6 bases). Germline V gives CDR1 SGDLS, CDR2 YYNGEE. Trimming pared 0 bases from V and 5 bases from J, leaving 14 bases between. The CDR3 sequence is 15 residues long. CDR3 DNA: TGTGCCAGCAGCGTAGTCGGGACTCAAAGGGAGACCCAGTACTTC. Amino acid sequence: CASSVVGTQRETQYF.

This chain uses TRBV30 with TRBJ1-4; D gene uncertain. The CDR3 is made up of 14 amino acids. Germline loops: CDR1 GTSNPN, CDR2 SVGIG (reference sequence). Trimming stripped 5 bases from V and 0 bases from J, with 10 bases between. The CDR3 DNA is TGTGCCTGGGACGGGCTCGCAACTAATGAAAAACTGTTTTTT. Translated: CAWDGLATNEKLFF.